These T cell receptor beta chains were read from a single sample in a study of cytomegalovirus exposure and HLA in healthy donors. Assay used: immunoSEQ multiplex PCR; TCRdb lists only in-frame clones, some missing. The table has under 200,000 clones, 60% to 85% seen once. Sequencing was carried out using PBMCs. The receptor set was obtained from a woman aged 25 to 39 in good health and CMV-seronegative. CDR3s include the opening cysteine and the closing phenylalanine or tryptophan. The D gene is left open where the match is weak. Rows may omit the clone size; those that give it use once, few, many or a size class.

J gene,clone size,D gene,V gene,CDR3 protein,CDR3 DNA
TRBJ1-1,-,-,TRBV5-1,CASSPKWGGHVTEAFF,TGCGCCAGCAGCCCAAAGTGGGGGGGGCATGTCACTGAAGCTTTCTTT
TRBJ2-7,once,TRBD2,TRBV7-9,CSSSHGGIISYEQYF,TGTTCCAGCAGCCACGGGGGGATTATCTCCTACGAGCAGTACTTC
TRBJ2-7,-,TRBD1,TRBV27,CASSRQGTSYEQYF,TGTGCCAGCAGCCGACAGGGTACTTCGTACGAGCAGTACTTC
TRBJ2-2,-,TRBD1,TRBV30,CAARPTGGTGELFF,TGTGCCGCAAGGCCTACAGGGGGCACCGGGGAGCTGTTTTTT
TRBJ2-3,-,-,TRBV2,CASSEMGIRCF,TGTGCCAGCAGTGAAATGGGCATTAGGTGTTTT
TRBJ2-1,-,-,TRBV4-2,CASSQEVSGIEQFF,TGTGCCAGCAGCCAAGAGGTTTCCGGTATCGAGCAGTTCTTC
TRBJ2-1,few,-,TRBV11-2,CASSPRAGNEQFF,TGTGCCAGCAGCCCCAGAGCGGGTAATGAGCAGTTCTTC
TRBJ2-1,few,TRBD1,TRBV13,CASSVDRGNYNEQFF,TGTGCCAGCAGTGTGGACAGGGGGAACTACAATGAGCAGTTCTTC
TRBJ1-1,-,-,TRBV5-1,CASSLQAMNTEAFF,TGCGCCAGCAGCTTACAGGCCATGAACACTGAAGCTTTCTTT
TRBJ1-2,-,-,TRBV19,CASSPLRGEFGYGYTF,TGTGCCAGTTCGCCTCTCCGGGGGGAATTTGGATATGGCTACACCTTC
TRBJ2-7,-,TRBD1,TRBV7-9,CASSHSRDRGHEQYF,TGTGCCAGCAGTCACTCCCGGGACAGGGGCCACGAGCAGTACTTC
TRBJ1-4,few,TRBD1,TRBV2,CASSGDRRVLTNEKLFF,TGTGCCAGCAGCGGGGACAGGCGGGTCTTAACTAATGAAAAACTGTTTTTT
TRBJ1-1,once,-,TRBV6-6,CASSYGDTMNTEAFF,TGTGCCAGCAGTTACGGGGACACGATGAACACTGAAGCTTTCTTT
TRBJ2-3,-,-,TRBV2,CASSEGLGSRTDTQYF,TGTGCCAGCAGTGAAGGACTGGGGAGTCGGACAGATACGCAGTATTTT
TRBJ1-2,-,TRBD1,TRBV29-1,CSVAEAQGARGTYTF,TGCAGCGTCGCTGAAGCGCAGGGGGCCCGGGGAACCTACACCTTC
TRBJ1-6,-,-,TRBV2,CASSDMRQGWDSPLHF,TGTGCCAGCAGTGATATGCGGCAGGGATGGGATTCACCCCTCCACTTT
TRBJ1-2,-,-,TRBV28,CASRGTADGYTF,TGTGCCAGCAGAGGGACTGCGGATGGCTACACCTTC
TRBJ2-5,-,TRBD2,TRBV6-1,CASSAGTNLYQETQYF,TGTGCCAGCAGTGCCGGGACTAATTTGTACCAAGAGACCCAGTACTTC
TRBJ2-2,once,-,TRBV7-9,CASSSGLFYTGELFF,TGTGCCAGCAGTTCGGGACTCTTTTACACCGGGGAGCTGTTTTTT
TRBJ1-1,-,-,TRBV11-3,CASSLDGAGAGDTEAFF,TGTGCCAGCAGCTTAGATGGGGCAGGGGCTGGGGACACTGAAGCTTTCTTT
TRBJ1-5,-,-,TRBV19,CATSSADQPQHF,TGTGCCACCTCCTCCGCAGATCAGCCCCAGCATTTT
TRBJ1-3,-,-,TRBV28,CASSLEGGTGNTIYF,TGTGCCAGCAGTCTGGAGGGTGGGACTGGAAACACCATATATTTT
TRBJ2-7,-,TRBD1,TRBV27,CASSHGQVYEQYF,TGTGCCAGCAGCCATGGACAGGTCTACGAGCAGTACTTC
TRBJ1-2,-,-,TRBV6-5,CASSYSQGGPWGYTF,TGTGCCAGCAGTTACTCCCAGGGAGGTCCCTGGGGCTACACCTTC
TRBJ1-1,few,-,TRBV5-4,CASSFPQLNTEAFF,TGTGCCAGCAGCTTTCCACAGCTTAACACTGAAGCTTTCTTT
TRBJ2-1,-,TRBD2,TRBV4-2,CASSQEYGAGGYNEQFF,TGTGCCAGCAGCCAAGAATATGGAGCGGGGGGGTACAATGAGCAGTTCTTC
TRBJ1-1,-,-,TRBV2,CASSVGGIQGNTEAFF,TGTGCCAGCAGTGTCGGCGGCATCCAGGGAAACACTGAAGCTTTCTTT
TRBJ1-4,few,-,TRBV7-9,CASSSSTGKLFF,TGTGCCAGCAGTTCCTCTACGGGAAAACTGTTTTTT
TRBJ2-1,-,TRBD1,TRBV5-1,CASSPGTGSLNEQFF,TGCGCCAGCAGCCCCGGGACAGGGTCTCTCAATGAGCAGTTCTTC
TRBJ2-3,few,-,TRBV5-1,CASSLAPGAQYF,TGCGCCAGCTCTTTGGCCCCAGGGGCGCAGTATTTT
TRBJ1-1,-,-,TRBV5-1,CASSLYPEDTEAFF,TGCGCCAGCAGCCTCTATCCCGAGGACACTGAAGCTTTCTTT
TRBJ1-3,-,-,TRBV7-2,CASSLDRGNTIYF,TGTGCCAGCAGCTTAGACAGGGGAAACACCATATATTTT
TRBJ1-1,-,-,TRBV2,CASSWDKNTEAFF,TGTGCCAGCAGCTGGGACAAGAACACTGAAGCTTTCTTT
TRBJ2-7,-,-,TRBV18,CASSPEPYEQYF,TGTGCCAGCTCACCAGAGCCCTACGAGCAGTACTTC
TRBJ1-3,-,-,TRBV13,CASSLGGTGNTIYF,TGTGCCAGCAGCCTCGGGGGGACTGGAAACACCATATATTTT
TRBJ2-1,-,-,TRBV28,CASSLGGGLGDEQFF,TGTGCCAGCAGTTTGGGGGGGGGCCTGGGAGATGAGCAGTTCTTC
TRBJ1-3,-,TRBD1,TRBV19,CASSSTNRGHTIYF,TGTGCCAGTAGTTCCACAAACAGGGGTCACACCATATATTTT
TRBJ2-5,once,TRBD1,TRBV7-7,CASSLGTGIPQETQYF,TGTGCTAGCAGCTTGGGGACAGGGATCCCCCAAGAGACCCAGTACTTC
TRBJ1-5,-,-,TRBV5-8,CASSLTVLGNQPQHF,TGTGCCAGCAGCTTGACGGTTTTAGGCAATCAGCCCCAGCATTTT
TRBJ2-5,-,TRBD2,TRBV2,CASAGEVGETQYF,TGTGCCAGCGCGGGAGAGGTTGGGGAGACCCAGTACTTC
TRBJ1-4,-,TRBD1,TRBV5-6,CASSFWTGDGEKLFF,TGTGCCAGCAGCTTCTGGACAGGCGATGGTGAAAAACTGTTTTTT